The T cell receptor (beta chain) under discussion was sequenced for a study of technical replicates of blood from a few donors. This clone was picked up one time. The length of the CDR3 is 13 residues. CDR1 and CDR2 from the germline V gene are MNHNY and SVGAGI (reference sequence). V was pared by 8 bases and J by 2 bases, with 9 bases between. Method: immunoSEQ multiplex PCR; TCRdb's copy keeps in-frame clones and lacks some. This table has about 71,000 clones, 95% to 97% appearing once. This chain joins TRBV6-6 and TRBJ2-2; D call uncertain. The TCR comes from a human donor in good health. The sequenced sample consisted of T cells isolated from PBMCs. CDR3 nucleotides: TGTGCCAGCGCCGTACTTAACACCGGGGAGCTGTTTTTT. Protein: CASAVLNTGELFF.